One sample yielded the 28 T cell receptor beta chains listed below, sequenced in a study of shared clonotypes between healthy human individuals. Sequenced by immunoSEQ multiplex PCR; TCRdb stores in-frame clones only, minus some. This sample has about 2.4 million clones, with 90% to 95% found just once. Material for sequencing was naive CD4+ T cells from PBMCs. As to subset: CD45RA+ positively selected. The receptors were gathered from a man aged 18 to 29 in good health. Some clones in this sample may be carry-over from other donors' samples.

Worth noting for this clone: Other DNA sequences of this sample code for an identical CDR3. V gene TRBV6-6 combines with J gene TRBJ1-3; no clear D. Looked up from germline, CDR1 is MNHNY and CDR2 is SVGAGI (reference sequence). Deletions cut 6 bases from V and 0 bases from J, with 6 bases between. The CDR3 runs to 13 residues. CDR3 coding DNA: TGTGCCAGCAGCCGGGGCTCTGGAAACACCATATATTTT. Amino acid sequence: CASSRGSGNTIYF.

CDR3 DNA: TGTGCCAGCAGCTCAACAGGGGGAGTGGGGCTTGAGCAGTTCTTC. Its translation: CASSSTGGVGLEQFF. J is TRBJ2-1 and V is TRBV7-3; 8 bases are shared with TRBD1. The germline CDR1 and CDR2 sequences are SGHTA and FQGTGA. CDR3 length: 15 amino acids. V lost 4 bases, J lost 9 bases, and 11 bases stayed unmatched.

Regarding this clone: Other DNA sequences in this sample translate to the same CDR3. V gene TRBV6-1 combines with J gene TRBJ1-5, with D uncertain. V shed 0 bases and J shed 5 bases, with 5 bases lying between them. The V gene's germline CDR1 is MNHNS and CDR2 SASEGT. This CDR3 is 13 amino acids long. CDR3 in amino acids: CASSEARDQPQHF. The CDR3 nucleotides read TGTGCCAGCAGTGAAGCGAGGGATCAGCCCCAGCATTTT.

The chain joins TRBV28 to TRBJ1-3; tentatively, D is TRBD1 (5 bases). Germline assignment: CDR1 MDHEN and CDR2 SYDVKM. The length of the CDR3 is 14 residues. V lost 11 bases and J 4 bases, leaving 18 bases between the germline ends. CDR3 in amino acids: CAVTPGSIGNTIYF. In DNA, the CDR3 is TGTGCCGTAACTCCAGGGAGTATCGGAAACACCATATATTTT.

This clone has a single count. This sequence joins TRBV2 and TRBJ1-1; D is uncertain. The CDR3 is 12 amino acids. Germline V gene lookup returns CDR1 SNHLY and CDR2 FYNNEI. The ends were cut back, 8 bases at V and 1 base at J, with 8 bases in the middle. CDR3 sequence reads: CASFYENTEAFF. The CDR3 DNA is TGTGCCAGCTTTTACGAGAACACTGAAGCTTTCTTT. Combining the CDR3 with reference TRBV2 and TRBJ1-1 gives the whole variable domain EPEVTQTPSHQVTQMGQEVILRCVPISNHLYFYWYRQILGQKVEFLVSFYNNEISEKSEIFDDQFSVERPDGSNFTLKIRSTKLEDSAMYFCASFYENTEAFFGQGTRLTVV.

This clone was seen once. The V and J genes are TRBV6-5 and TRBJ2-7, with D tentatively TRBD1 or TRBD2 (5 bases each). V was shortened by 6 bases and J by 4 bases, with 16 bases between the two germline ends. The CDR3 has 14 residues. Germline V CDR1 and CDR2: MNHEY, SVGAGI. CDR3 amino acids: CASRRDPSSYEQYF. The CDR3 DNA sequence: TGTGCCAGCAGAAGGGACCCCTCGTCGTACGAGCAGTACTTC.

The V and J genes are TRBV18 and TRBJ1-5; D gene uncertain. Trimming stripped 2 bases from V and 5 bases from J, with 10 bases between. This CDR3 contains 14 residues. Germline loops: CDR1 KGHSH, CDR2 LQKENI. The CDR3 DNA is TGTGCCAGCTCACCAAAAGGTGATGATCAGCCCCAGCATTTT. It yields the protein CASSPKGDDQPQHF.

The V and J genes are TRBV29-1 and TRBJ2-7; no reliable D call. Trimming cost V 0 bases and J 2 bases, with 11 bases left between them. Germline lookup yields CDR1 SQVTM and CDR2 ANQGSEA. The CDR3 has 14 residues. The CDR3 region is CSVEESGHPYEQYF. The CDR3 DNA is TGCAGCGTTGAAGAGTCCGGGCATCCCTACGAGCAGTACTTC.

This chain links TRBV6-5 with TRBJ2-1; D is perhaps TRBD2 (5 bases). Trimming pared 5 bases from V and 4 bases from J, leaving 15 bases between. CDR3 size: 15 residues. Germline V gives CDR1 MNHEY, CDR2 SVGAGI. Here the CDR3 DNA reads TGTGCCAGCAGTCGCGCGGGCCAGGTTTACAATGAGCAGTTCTTC. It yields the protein CASSRAGQVYNEQFF.

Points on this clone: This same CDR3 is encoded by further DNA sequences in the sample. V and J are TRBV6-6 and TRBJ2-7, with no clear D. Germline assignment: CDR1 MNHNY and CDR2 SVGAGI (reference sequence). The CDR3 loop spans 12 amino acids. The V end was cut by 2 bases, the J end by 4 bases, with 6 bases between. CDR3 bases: TGTGCCAGCAGTTACGGAAGGTACGAGCAGTACTTC. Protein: CASSYGRYEQYF.

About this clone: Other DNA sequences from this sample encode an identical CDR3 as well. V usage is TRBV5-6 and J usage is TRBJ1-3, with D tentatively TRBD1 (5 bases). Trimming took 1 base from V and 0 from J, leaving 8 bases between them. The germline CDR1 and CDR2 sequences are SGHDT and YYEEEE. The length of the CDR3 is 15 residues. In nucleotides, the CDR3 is TGTGCCAGCAGCTTGAGGGGCAACTCTGGAAACACCATATATTTT. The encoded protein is CASSLRGNSGNTIYF.

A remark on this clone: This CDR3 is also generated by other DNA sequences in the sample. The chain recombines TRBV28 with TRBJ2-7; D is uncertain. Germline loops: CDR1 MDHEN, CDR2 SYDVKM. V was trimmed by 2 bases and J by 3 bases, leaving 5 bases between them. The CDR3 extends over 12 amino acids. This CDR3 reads CASSLNSYEQYF. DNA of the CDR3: TGTGCCAGCAGTTTAAATAGCTACGAGCAGTACTTC.

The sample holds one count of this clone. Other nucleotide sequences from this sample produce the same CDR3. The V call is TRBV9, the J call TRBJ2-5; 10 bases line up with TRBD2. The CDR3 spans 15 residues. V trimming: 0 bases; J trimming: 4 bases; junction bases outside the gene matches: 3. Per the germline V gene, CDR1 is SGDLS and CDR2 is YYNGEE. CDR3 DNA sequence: TGTGCCAGCAGCGTAGATGTAGCGGGAGGAGAGACCCAGTACTTC. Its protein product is CASSVDVAGGETQYF.

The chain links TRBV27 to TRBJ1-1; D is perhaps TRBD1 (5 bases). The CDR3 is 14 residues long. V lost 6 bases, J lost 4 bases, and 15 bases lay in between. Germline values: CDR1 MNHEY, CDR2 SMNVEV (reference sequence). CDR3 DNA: TGTGCCAGCAGAACGCCAACAGGAACCACTGAAGCTTTCTTT. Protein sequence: CASRTPTGTTEAFF.

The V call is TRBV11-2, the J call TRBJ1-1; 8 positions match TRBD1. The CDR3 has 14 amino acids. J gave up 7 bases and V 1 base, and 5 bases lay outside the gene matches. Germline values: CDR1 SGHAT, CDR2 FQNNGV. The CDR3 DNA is TGTGCCAGCAGCTTAGGTCTCAGGGGGCTTGAAGCTTTCTTT. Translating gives CASSLGLRGLEAFF. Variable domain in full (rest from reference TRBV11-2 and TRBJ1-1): EAGVAQSPRYKIIEKRQSVAFWCNPISGHATLYWYQQILGQGPKLLIQFQNNGVVDDSQLPKDRFSAERLKGVDSTLKIQPAKLEDSAVYLCASSLGLRGLEAFFGQGTRLTVV.

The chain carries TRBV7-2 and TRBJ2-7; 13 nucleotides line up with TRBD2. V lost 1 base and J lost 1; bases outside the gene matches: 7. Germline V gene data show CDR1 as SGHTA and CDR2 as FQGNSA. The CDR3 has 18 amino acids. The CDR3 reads CASSLVRTSGSRSYEQYF. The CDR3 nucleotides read TGTGCCAGCAGCTTAGTCCGGACTAGCGGGAGCCGGTCCTACGAGCAGTACTTC.

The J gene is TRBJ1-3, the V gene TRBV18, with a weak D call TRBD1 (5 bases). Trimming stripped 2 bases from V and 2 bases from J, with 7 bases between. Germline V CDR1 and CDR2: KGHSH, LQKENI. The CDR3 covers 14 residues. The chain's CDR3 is CASSPGAAGNTIYF. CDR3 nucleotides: TGTGCCAGCTCACCAGGGGCGGCTGGAAACACCATATATTTT.

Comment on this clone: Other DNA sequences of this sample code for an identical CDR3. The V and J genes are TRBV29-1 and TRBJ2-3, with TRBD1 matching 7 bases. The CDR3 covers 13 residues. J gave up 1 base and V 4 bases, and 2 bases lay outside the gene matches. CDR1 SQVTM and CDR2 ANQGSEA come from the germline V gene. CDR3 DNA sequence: TGCAGCGTTGGACAGGGTGGCACAGATACGCAGTATTTT. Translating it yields CSVGQGGTDTQYF.

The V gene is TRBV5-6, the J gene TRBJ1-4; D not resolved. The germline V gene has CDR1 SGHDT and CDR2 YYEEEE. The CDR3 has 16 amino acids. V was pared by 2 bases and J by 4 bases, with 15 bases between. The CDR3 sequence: CASSFWTSRYNEKLFF. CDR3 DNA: TGTGCCAGCAGCTTCTGGACTTCACGCTATAATGAAAAACTGTTTTTT.

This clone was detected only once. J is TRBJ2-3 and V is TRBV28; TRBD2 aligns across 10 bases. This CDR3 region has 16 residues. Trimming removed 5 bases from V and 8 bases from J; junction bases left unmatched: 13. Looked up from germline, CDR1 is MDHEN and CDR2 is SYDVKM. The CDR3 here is CASSPRAGGGLGTQYF. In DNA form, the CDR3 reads TGTGCCAGCAGTCCGAGAGCGGGAGGGGGCCTAGGTACGCAGTATTTT.

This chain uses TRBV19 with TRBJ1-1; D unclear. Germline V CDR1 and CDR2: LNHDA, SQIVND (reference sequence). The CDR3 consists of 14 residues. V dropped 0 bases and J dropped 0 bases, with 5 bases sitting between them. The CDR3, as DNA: TGTGCCAGTAGTATAGAGCTCATGAACACTGAAGCTTTCTTT. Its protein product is CASSIELMNTEAFF. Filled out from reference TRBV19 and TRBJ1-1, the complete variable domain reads DGGITQSPKYLFRKEGQNVTLSCEQNLNHDAMYWYRQDPGQGLRLIYYSQIVNDFQKGDIAEGYSVSREKKESFPLTVTSAQKNPTAFYLCASSIELMNTEAFFGQGTRLTVV.

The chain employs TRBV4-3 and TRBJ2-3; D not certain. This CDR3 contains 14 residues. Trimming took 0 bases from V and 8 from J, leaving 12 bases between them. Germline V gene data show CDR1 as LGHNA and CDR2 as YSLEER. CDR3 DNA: TGCGCCAGCAGCCAAGATTTGACGCTGGCTACGCAGTATTTT. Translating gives CASSQDLTLATQYF.

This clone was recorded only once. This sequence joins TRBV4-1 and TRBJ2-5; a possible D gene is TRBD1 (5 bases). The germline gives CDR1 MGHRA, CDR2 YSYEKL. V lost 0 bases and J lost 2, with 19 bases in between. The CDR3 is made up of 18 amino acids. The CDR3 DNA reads TGCGCCAGCAGCCAAGATGGGGCCGTGGGTCCGCGGCAAGAGACCCAGTACTTC. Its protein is CASSQDGAVGPRQETQYF.

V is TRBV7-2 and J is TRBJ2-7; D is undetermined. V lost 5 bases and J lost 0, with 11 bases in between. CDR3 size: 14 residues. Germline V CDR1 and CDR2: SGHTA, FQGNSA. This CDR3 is CASSLPDHSYEQYF. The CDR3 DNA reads TGTGCCAGCAGCCTCCCCGACCACTCCTACGAGCAGTACTTC. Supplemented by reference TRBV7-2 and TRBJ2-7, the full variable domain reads GAGVSQSPSNKVTEKGKDVELRCDPISGHTALYWYRQSLGQGLEFLIYFQGNSAPDKSGLPSDRFSAERTGGSVSTLTIQRTQQEDSAVYLCASSLPDHSYEQYFGPGTRLTVT.

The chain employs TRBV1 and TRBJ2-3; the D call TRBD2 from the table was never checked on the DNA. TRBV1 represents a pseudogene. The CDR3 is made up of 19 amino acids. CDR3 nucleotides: TGCACCAGCAGCCAGCCGCCTTGGGCGGGTTATAAGGGCACAGATACGCAGTATTTT. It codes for CTSSQPPWAGYKGTDTQYF.

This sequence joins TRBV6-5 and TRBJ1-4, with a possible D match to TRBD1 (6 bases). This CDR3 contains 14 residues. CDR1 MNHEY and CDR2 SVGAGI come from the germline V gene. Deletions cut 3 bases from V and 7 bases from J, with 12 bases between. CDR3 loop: CASSYGGRAEKLFF. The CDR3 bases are TGTGCCAGCAGTTATGGGGGGCGTGCTGAAAAACTGTTTTTT.

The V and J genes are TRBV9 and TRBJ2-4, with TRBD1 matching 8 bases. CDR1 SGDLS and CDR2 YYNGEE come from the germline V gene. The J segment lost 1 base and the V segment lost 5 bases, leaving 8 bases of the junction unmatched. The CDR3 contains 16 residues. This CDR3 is CASRHLRGPAKNIQYF. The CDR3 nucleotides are TGTGCCAGCAGACACCTCAGGGGGCCCGCCAAAAACATTCAGTACTTC.

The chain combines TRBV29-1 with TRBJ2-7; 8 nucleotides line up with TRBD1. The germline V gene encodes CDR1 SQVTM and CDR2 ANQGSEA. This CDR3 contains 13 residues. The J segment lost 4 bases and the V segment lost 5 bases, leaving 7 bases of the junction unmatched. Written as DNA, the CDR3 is TGCAGCGTTCGGACAGGGAGGTCGTACGAGCAGTACTTC. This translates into CSVRTGRSYEQYF.